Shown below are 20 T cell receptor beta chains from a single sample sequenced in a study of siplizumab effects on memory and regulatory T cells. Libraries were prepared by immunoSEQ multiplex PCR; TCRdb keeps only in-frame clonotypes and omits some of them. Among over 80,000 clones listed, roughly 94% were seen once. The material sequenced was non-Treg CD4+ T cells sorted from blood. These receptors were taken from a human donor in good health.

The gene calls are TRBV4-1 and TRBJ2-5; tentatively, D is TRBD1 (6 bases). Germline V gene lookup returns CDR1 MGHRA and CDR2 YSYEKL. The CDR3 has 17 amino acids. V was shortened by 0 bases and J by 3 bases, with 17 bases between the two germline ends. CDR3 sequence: CASSQEGQIGTEETQYF. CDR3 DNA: TGCGCCAGCAGCCAAGAAGGACAGATAGGCACGGAAGAGACCCAGTACTTC.

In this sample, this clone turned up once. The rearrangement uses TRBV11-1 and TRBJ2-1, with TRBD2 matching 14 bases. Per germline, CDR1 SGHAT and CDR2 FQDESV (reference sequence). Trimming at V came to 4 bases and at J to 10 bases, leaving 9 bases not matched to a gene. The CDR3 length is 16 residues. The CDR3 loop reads CASSSKTSGRAKEQFF. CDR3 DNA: TGTGCCAGCAGCTCGAAGACTAGCGGGAGGGCCAAGGAGCAGTTCTTC.

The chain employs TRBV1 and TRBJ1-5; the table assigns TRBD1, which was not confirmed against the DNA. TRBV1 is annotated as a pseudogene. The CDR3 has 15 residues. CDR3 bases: TGCACCAGCAGCCAAGACGACAGGGCTCCTCAGCCCCAGCATTTT. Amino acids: CTSSQDDRAPQPQHF.

CDR3 sequence (DNA): TGTGCCAGCAGCTTAGGTCTCGAGTTGGGGTGGCGCAATGAGCAGTTCTTC. Encoded protein: CASSLGLELGWRNEQFF. The J gene is TRBJ2-1, the V gene TRBV11-2, with D hard to call. The germline CDR1 and CDR2 sequences are SGHAT and FQNNGV. Trimming left V 1 base short and J 6 bases short, with 19 bases between. The CDR3 covers 17 residues.

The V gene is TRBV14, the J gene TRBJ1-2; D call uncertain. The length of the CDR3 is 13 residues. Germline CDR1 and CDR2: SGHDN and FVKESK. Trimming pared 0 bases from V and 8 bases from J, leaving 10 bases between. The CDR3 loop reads CASSQDRALGYTF. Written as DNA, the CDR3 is TGTGCCAGCAGCCAAGACCGGGCGTTGGGCTACACCTTC.

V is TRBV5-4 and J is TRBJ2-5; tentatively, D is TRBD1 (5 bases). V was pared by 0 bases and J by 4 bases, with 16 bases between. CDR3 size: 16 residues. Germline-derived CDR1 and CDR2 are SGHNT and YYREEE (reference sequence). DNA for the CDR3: TGTGCCAGCAGCTTGGCCGCGGCTCGAGACAGAGAGACCCAGTACTTC. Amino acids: CASSLAAARDRETQYF.

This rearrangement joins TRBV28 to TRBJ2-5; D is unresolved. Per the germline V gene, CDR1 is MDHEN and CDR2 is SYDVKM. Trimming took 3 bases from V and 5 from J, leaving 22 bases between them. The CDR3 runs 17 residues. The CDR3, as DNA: TGTGCCAGCAGTTTTTTCCTCCAGCCTAAGGCGGAGGAGACCCAGTACTTC. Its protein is CASSFFLQPKAEETQYF.

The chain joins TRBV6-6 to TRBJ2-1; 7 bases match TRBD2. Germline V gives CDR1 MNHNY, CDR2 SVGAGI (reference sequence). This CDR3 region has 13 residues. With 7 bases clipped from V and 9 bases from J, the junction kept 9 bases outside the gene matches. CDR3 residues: CASTEPGLREQFF. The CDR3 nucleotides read TGTGCCAGCACCGAACCGGGACTACGTGAGCAGTTCTTC.

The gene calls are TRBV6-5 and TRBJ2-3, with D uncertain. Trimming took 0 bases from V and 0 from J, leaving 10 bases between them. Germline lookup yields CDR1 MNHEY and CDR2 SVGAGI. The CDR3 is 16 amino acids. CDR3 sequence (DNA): TGTGCCAGCAGTTACTCGTTGGTGGGGAGCACAGATACGCAGTATTTT. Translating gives CASSYSLVGSTDTQYF.

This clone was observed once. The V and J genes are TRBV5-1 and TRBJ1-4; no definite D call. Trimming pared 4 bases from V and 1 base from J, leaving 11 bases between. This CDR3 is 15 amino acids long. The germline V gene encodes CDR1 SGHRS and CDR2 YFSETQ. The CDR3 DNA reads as TGCGCCAGCAGCCCCCATTCAGGAACTAATGAAAAACTGTTTTTT. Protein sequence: CASSPHSGTNEKLFF.

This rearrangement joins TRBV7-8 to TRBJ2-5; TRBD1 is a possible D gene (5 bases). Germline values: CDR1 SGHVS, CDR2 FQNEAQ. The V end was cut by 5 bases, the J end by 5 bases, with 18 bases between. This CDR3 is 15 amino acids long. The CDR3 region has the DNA TGTGCCAGCAGCCTGGACACTGGCTATGGGGAGACCCAGTACTTC. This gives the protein CASSLDTGYGETQYF.

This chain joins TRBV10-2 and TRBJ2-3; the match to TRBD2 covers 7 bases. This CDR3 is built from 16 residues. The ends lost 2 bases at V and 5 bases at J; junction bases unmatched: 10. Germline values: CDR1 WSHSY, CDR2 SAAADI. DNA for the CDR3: TGCGCCAGCAGTGAGGGGGGGGTCTCCGGGGGAGATACGCAGTATTTT. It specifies CASSEGGVSGGDTQYF.

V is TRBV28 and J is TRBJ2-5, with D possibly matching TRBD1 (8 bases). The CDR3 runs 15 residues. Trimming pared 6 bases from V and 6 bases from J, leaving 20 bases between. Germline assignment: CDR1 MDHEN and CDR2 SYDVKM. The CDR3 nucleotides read TGTGCCAGCAGCACGTTGGACAGGGAGGGCAAGACCCAGTACTTC. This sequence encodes CASSTLDREGKTQYF.

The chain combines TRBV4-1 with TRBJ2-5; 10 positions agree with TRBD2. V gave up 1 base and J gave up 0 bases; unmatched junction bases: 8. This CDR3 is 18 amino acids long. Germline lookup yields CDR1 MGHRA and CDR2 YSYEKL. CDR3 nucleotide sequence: TGCGCCAGCAGCCAAGTACCTCCGGGACTAGCGAACCAAGAGACCCAGTACTTC. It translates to CASSQVPPGLANQETQYF.

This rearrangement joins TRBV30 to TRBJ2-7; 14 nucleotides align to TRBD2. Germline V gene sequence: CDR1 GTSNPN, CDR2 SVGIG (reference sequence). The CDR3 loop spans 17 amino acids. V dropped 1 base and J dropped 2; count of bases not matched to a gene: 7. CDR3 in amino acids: CAWSGRGTSGRTYEQYF. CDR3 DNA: TGTGCCTGGAGTGGGCGGGGGACTAGCGGGAGAACCTACGAGCAGTACTTC.

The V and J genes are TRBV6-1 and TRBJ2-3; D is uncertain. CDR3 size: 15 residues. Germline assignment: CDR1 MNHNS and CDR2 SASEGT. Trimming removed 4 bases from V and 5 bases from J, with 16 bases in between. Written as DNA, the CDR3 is TGTGCCAGCAGTGTGACCGGAAGGTGGGGAGATACGCAGTATTTT. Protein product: CASSVTGRWGDTQYF.

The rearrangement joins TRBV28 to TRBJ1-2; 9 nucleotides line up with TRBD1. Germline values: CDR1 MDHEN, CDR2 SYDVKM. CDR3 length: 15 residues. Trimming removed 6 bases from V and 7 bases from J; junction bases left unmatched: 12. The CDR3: CASRTAGTGLRGYTF. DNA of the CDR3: TGTGCCAGCAGGACAGCCGGGACAGGGTTGCGTGGCTACACCTTC.

CDR3 in amino acids: CASSMTGGIRIREQYF. Written as DNA, the CDR3 is TGTGCCAGCAGCATGACAGGGGGCATTCGAATTCGCGAGCAGTACTTC. This chain joins TRBV7-8 and TRBJ2-7; 10 bases line up with TRBD1. Germline CDR1 SGHVS, CDR2 FQNEAQ. The CDR3 extends over 16 amino acids. Trimming took 5 bases from V and 6 from J; bases not matched to a gene: 13. The full variable domain, in which reference TRBV7-8 and TRBJ2-7 provide the parts outside the CDR3, is GAGVSQSPRYKVAKRGQDVALRCDPISGHVSLFWYQQALGQGPEFLTYFQNEAQLDKSGLPSDRFFAERPEGSVSTLKIQRTQQEDSAVYLCASSMTGGIRIREQYFGPGTRLTVT.

The CDR3 DNA follows: TGTGCCAGTAGTAGAGCAGCGGGGGCCTCCTACAATGAGCAGTTCTTC. Protein sequence: CASSRAAGASYNEQFF. The J gene is TRBJ2-1, the V gene TRBV19; 8 bases align to TRBD2. CDR1 LNHDA and CDR2 SQIVND come from the germline V gene (reference sequence). CDR3 length: 16 residues. Unmatched junction bases numbered 5, after V lost 4 bases and J lost 0 bases.

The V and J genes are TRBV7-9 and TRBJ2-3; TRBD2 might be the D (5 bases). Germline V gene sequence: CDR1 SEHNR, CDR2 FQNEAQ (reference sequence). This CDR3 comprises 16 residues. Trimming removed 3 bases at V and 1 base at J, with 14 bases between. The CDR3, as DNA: TGTGCCAGCAGCTTTAGGAGGTCAGAAGGCACAGATACGCAGTATTTT. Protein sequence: CASSFRRSEGTDTQYF.